This T cell receptor (beta chain) came from a study of control samples from healthy donors and cancer patients. The repertoire was sequenced with immunoSEQ multiplex PCR; TCRdb's copy has only in-frame clones and lacks some. The repertoire holds 150,000 to 200,000 clones, about 94% seen once, with approximately 14% in the top ten. Germline assignment: CDR1 KGHDR and CDR2 SFDVKD. The J segment lost 3 bases and the V segment lost 4 bases, leaving 6 bases of the junction unmatched. This CDR3 comprises 16 residues. The receptor's source is a man aged 60 to 69 with colorectal cancer. Input material: PBMCs. This rearrangement joins TRBV24-1 to TRBJ1-5, with 9 bases identical to TRBD1. Here the CDR3 reads CATSDPGTGYNQPQHF. Written as DNA, the CDR3 is TGTGCCACCAGTGACCCCGGGACAGGGTACAATCAGCCCCAGCATTTT.